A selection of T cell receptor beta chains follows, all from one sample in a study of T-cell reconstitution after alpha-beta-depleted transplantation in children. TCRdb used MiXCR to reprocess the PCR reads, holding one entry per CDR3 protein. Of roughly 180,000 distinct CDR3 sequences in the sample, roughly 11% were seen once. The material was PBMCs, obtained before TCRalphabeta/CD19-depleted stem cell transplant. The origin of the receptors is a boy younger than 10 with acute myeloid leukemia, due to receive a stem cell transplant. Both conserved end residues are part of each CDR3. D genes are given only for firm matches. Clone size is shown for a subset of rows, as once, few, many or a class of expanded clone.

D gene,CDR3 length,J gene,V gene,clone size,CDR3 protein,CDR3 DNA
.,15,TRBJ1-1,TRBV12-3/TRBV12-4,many,CASSQGAVGRTEAFF,TGTGCCAGCAGTCAAGGAGCTGTTGGTCGGACTGAAGCTTTCTTT
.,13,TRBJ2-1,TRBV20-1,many,CSASPTSHNEQFF,TGCAGTGCTAGTCCGACTAGTCACAATGAGCAGTTCTTC
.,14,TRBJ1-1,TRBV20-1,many,CSARARVGDTEAFF,TGCAGTGCTAGAGCGAGGGTTGGGGACACTGAAGCTTTCTTT
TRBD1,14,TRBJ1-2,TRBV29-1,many,CSVEDDRGSGGYTF,TGCAGCGTTGAGGATGACAGGGGCTCGGGAGGCTACACCTTC
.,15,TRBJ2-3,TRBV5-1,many,CASSDEHQSTDTQYF,TGCGCCAGCAGCGACGAGCACCAAAGCACAGATACGCAGTATTTT
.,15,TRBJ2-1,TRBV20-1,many,CSAPREGGQHNEQFF,TGCAGTGCCCCGAGAGAGGGGGGGCAACACAATGAGCAGTTCTTC
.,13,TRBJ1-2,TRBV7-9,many,CASSAGLYYGYTF,TGTGCCAGCAGCGCCGGGCTTTATTATGGCTACACCTTC
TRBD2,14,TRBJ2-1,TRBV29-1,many,CSVLASGGPDEQFF,TGCAGCGTTTTGGCTAGCGGGGGGCCCGATGAGCAGTTCTTC
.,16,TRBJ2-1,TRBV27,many,CASSFGGGVRYNEQFF,TGTGCCAGCAGTTTCGGGGGCGGGGTTCGGTACAATGAGCAGTTCTTC
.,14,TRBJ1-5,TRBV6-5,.,CASSWVQGDQPQHF,TGTGCCAGCAGTTGGGTTCAGGGAGACCAGCCCCAGCATTTT
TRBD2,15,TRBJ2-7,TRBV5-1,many,CASSHASGGTYEQYF,TGCGCCAGCAGCCACGCTAGCGGGGGGACCTACGAGCAGTACTTC
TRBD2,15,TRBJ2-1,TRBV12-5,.,CATSQAGGGYNEQFF,TGTGCCACCTCCCAAGCGGGAGGGGGGTACAATGAGCAGTTCTTC
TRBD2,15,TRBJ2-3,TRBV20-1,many,CSATSGSGFTDTQYF,TGCAGTGCTACAAGCGGGAGTGGGTTTACAGATACGCAGTATTTT
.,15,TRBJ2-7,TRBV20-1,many,CSARGASGFSYEQYF,TGCAGTGCTAGAGGGGCGAGCGGGTTCTCCTACGAGCAGTACTTC
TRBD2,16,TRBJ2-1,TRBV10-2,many,CASSPNLAGGRGEQFF,TGCGCCAGCAGTCCTAACCTAGCGGGGGGGCGGGGTGAGCAGTTCTTC
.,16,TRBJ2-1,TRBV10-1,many,CASSDLRDQAYNEQFF,TGCGCCAGCAGTGACCTACGGGACCAGGCCTACAATGAGCAGTTCTTC
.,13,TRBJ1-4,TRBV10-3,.,CAISAGGREKLFF,TGTGCCATCAGTGCCGGGGGAAGGGAAAAACTGTTTTTT
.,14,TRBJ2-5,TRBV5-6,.,CASGPSSRQETQYF,TGTGCCAGCGGCCCGAGTAGTAGGCAAGAGACCCAGTACTTC
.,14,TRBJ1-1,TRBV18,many,CASSPRDGDTEAFF,TGTGCCAGCTCACCACGAGACGGAGACACTGAAGCTTTCTTT
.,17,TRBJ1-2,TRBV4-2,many,CASSQDINRDLLYGYTF,TGTGCCAGCAGCCAGGACATAAACAGGGACCTTCTCTATGGCTACACCTTC
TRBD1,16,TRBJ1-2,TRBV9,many,CASSVVGKGGIDGYTF,TGTGCCAGCAGCGTAGTAGGAAAAGGGGGCATTGATGGCTACACCTTC
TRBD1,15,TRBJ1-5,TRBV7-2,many,CASSPGTGTGQPQHF,TGTGCCAGCAGTCCCGGGACAGGAACAGGCCAGCCCCAGCATTTT
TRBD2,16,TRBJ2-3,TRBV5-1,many,CASSLAQREITDTQYF,TGCGCCAGCAGCTTGGCTCAGCGGGAGATAACAGATACGCAGTATTTT
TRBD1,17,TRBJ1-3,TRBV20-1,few,CSAEGAYRGQSGNTIYF,TGCAGTGCTGAGGGGGCTTACAGGGGGCAATCCGGAAACACCATATATTTT
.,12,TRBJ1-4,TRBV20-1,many,CSAIREGEKLFF,TGCAGTGCTATCCGAGAGGGGGAAAAACTGTTTTTT